Below are 3 T cell receptor beta chains sequenced from a single sample in a study of T cell repertoires in cytomegalovirus infection. TCRdb fed the reads into MiXCR, producing one record per CDR3 protein. The table has roughly 990,000 distinct CDR3 sequences, 25% to 40% seen once. No cognate antigen is known for these TCRs. Sequenced material: cultured CD8+ T cells from PBMCs, taken from culture after CMV antigen stimulation. The receptors shown here come from a human donor in good health (CMV status not recorded). Some clones in this sample may be carry-over from other donors' samples.

The rearrangement joins TRBV12-3 or TRBV12-4 to TRBJ1-6; weak D call: TRBD1 (5 bases). The V and J ends lost 10 bases and 4 bases respectively, with 11 bases between them. CDR3 length: 13 amino acids. CDR3 nucleotides: TGTGCCACCTTGAGGGGATATAATTCACCCCTCCACTTT. Translated: CATLRGYNSPLHF.

V and J are TRBV4-1 and TRBJ1-2, with TRBD1 matching over 8 bases. This CDR3 has 17 amino acids. Trimming removed 3 bases from V and 1 base from J; junction bases left unmatched: 10. CDR1 is MGHRA and CDR2 is YSYEKL in the germline V gene. CDR3 sequence: CASSQTAGTGDNYGYTF. CDR3 DNA sequence: TGCGCCAGCAGCCAGACCGCCGGGACAGGCGATAACTATGGCTACACCTTC.

Concerning this clonotype itself: A much more abundant neighbour one base away suggests this may be a read error. This chain links TRBV6-1 with TRBJ2-1, with a weak D call TRBD2 (6 bases). Per the germline V gene, CDR1 is MNHNS and CDR2 is SASEGT. CDR3 length equals 16 residues. The CDR3 DNA reads TGTGCCAACAGTGAAGGACTACAGGCTATCTACAATGAGCAGTTCTTC. Protein: CANSEGLQAIYNEQFF.